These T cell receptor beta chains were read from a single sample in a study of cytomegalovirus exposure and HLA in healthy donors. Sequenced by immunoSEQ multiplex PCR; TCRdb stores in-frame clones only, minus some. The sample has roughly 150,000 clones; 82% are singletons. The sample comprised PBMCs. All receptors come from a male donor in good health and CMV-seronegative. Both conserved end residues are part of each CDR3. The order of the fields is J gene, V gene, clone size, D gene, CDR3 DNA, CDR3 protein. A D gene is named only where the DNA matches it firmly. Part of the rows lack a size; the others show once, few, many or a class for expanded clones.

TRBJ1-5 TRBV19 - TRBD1 TGTGCCAGTAGCAAACCCGGACAGGACTATAGCAATCAGCCCCAGCATTTT CASSKPGQDYSNQPQHF
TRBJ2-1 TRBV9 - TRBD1 TGTGCCAGCAGCGAGGGGGACAGGCTTTACAATGAGCAGTTCTTC CASSEGDRLYNEQFF
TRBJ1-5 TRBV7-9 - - TGTGCCAGCAGCTTAGGGTTTCGAGAGGGCAATCAGCCCCAGCATTTT CASSLGFREGNQPQHF
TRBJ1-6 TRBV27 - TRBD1 TGTGCCAGCCGGAGACAGGGGGCATATAATTCACCCCTCCACTTT CASRRQGAYNSPLHF
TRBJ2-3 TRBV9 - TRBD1 TGTGCCAGCAGCGGAACAGGGGTGAGAGATACGCAGTATTTT CASSGTGVRDTQYF
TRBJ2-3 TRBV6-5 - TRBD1 TGTGCCAGCAGCCAGGGGGCCACAGATACGCAGTATTTT CASSQGATDTQYF
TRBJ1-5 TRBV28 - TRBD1 TGTGCCAGCAGAAAAACAGGGGTTAGCAATCAGCCCCAGCATTTT CASRKTGVSNQPQHF
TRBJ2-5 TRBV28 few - TGTGCCAGCAGTTTATTTGGGACTGACAGTCAAGAGACCCAGTACTTC CASSLFGTDSQETQYF
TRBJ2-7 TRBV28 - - TGTGCCAGCAGGACAGTGGGTCGTGGGTACGAGCAGTACTTC CASRTVGRGYEQYF
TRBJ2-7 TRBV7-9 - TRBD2 TGTGCCAGCACCGTTGCGCTAGCGGCCTACGAGCAGTACTTC CASTVALAAYEQYF
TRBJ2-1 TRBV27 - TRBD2 TGTGCCAGCAGTACTCGACTAGCGGGAGGGGATGAGCAGTTCTTC CASSTRLAGGDEQFF
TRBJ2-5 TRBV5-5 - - TGTGCCAGCGCCAGGGAGGAAGTTTTGGAGACCCAGTACTTC CASAREEVLETQYF
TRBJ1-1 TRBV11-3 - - TGTGCCAGCAGCCGAGGGAGAAACACTGAAGCTTTCTTT CASSRGRNTEAFF
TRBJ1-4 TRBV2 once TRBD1 TGTGCCACCCTCCGGGACAGGCGTTGTTCAGTGTTTTTT CATLRDRRCSVFF
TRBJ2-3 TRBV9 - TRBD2 TGTGCCAGCAGCGTAGCGGCGGGAGCGGCAGATACGCAGTATTTT CASSVAAGAADTQYF
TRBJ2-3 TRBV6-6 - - TGTGCCAGCAGTTTGGGGGAGGAAACAGATACGCAGTATTTT CASSLGEETDTQYF
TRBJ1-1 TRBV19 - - TGTGCCAGTAGCCCAAGGCACAGCGGAAGGACTGAAGCTTTCTTT CASSPRHSGRTEAFF
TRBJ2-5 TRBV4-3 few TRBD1 TGCGCCAGCAGCCAAGATCGAGCAGGGGGCGGGTGGACCCAGTACTTC CASSQDRAGGGWTQYF
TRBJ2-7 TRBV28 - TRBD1 TGTGCCAGCAGTACGATGACAGGGAGAGGCGAGCAGTACTTC CASSTMTGRGEQYF
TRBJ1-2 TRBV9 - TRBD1 TGTGCCAGCAGCTCAGGGACAGCTAACTATGGCTACACCTTC CASSSGTANYGYTF
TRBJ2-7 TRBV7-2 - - TGTGCCAGCAGCCCACTATCTCTGCGGTCCTACGAGCAGTACTTC CASSPLSLRSYEQYF
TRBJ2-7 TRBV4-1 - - TGCGCCAGCAGCCAAGTACGCAGGACGTTGGAGGGCGGCGAGCAGTACTTC CASSQVRRTLEGGEQYF
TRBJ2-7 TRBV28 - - TGTGCCAGCCTGAGCCCGGGGGCCTACGAGCAGTACTTC CASLSPGAYEQYF
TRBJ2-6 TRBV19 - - TGTGCCAGTAGTTCCTACCTAGGTGGGGCCAACGTCCTGACTTTC CASSSYLGGANVLTF
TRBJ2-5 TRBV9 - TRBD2 TGTGCCAGCAGCGCGGGGGGGATATACGGGGAGACCCAGTACTTC CASSAGGIYGETQYF
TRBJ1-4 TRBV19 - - TGTGCCAGTAGTATACAGGGAACCACAACTAATGAAAAACTGTTTTTT CASSIQGTTTNEKLFF
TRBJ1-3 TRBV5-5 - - TGTGCCAGCAGCTTGTTACTCCTTTCTGGAAACACCATATATTTT CASSLLLLSGNTIYF
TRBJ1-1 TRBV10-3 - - TGTGCCATCAGCCCGGGTTACGGTACTGTGGGAGCTTTCTTT CAISPGYGTVGAFF
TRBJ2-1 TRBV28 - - TGTGCCAGCAGTTCCACCCATAGCGGAAGAGTCTATGAGCAGTTCTTC CASSSTHSGRVYEQFF
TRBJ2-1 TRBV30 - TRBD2 TGTGCCTGGAGTGTACGAACTAGCGGGAGTAGAGATGAGCAGTTCTTC CAWSVRTSGSRDEQFF
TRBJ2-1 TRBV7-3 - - TGTGCCAGCAGCCCCCCCCTAGCGACTGACAATGAGCAGTTCTTC CASSPPLATDNEQFF
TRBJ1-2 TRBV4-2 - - TGTGCCAGCAGCCAAGACGGGTCCGCGAACTATGGCTACACCTTC CASSQDGSANYGYTF
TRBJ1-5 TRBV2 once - TGTGCCAGCAGTGAGTCCAGGGGATATAGCAATCAGCCCCAGCATTTT CASSESRGYSNQPQHF
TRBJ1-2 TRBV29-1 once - TGCAGCGTTGAATGGGCAACACCTGACGGGGACTATGGCTACACCTTC CSVEWATPDGDYGYTF
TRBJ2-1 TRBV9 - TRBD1 TGTGCCAGCAGCGCGACAGGGGCCATCTACAATGAGCAGTTCTTC CASSATGAIYNEQFF
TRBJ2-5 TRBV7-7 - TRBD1 TGTGCTAGCAGCTTCACAGGGGTCCAAGAGACCCAGTACTTC CASSFTGVQETQYF
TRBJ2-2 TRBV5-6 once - TGTGCCAGCAGAGATAGACAGAAACGAACAACCGGGGAGCTGTTTTTT CASRDRQKRTTGELFF
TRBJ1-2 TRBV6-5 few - TGTGCCAGCAGTTACCAGGGCTATGGCTACACCTTC CASSYQGYGYTF
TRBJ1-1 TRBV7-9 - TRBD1 TGTGCCAGCAGCGCTGACAGGGCTATGAACACTGAAGCTTTCTTT CASSADRAMNTEAFF
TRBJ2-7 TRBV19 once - TGTGCCAGTAGTATTTACGCCGGACAGATCTACGAGCAGTACTTC CASSIYAGQIYEQYF
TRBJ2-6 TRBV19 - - TGTGCCAGTAGTACCTATCCCTCTGGGGCCAACGTCCTGACTTTC CASSTYPSGANVLTF
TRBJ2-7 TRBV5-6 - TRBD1 TGTGCCAGCAGCGGAACCCCGGACAGGCGGTGGTACGAGCAGTACTTC CASSGTPDRRWYEQYF
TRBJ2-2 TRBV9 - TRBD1 TGTGCCAGCAGCGGAAGACAGGGATCCGGGGAGCTGTTTTTT CASSGRQGSGELFF
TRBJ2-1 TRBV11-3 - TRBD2 TGTGCCAGCAGCTTGGGACTAGCGGGAGTCAGGGAGCAGTTCTTC CASSLGLAGVREQFF
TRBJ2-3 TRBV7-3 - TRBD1 TGTGCCAGCAGCTTAAGTCGGGACAGTGTTCCAGATACGCAGTATTTT CASSLSRDSVPDTQYF
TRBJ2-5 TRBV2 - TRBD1 TGTGCCAGCAGTGAGGACAGGGCGGAGACCCAGTACTTC CASSEDRAETQYF
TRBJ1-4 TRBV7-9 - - TGTGCCAGCAGCTTACAACTTGGTCCGCGGAAGGAACTGTTTTTT CASSLQLGPRKELFF